This T cell receptor beta chain was documented in a study of cytomegalovirus exposure and HLA in healthy donors. Study-level results: Presence/absence analyses assumed roughly uniform sequencing depth across donors, which may not hold. Through in vitro validation, three CMV-associated chains were shown to be specific for CMV antigens.

The study ran its PCR with 60 Vbeta and 13 Jbeta primers. Some clones are missing from TCRdb's copy, which holds only in-frame ones; the method was immunoSEQ multiplex PCR. The data hold approximately 100,000 clones, with around three quarters observed a single time. Points on this clone: Antigen specificity is unknown.

In germline, CDR1 is SGHTA, CDR2 FQGNSA. V lost 2 bases to trimming and J lost 5 bases, with 12 bases between them. This CDR3 region has 15 residues. Sequencing was carried out using PBMCs. This TCR was recovered from a female donor in good health and CMV-seropositive. The chain combines TRBV7-2 with TRBJ1-4, with D uncertain. DNA of the CDR3: TGTGCCAGCAGCTTACGAACTGGTATCAATGAAAAACTGTTTTTT. Translating gives CASSLRTGINEKLFF. Full variable domain (rest looked up from reference TRBV7-2 and TRBJ1-4): GAGVSQSPSNKVTEKGKDVELRCDPISGHTALYWYRQSLGQGLEFLIYFQGNSAPDKSGLPSDRFSAERTGGSVSTLTIQRTQQEDSAVYLCASSLRTGINEKLFFGSGTQLSVL.